These 23 T cell receptor beta chains share one sample of origin, sequenced in a study of shared clonotypes between healthy human individuals. TCRdb keeps only in-frame clones here, not all; method: immunoSEQ multiplex PCR. Of 600,000 or so clones listed, about 95% are singletons. CD45RO-negative CD8 cells positively selected for CCR7 made up the naive population, which excluded terminally differentiated effector memory CD45RA+ cells. Material for sequencing was naive CD8+ T cells sorted from blood. The receptor source for this set is a woman under 40 in good health.

The V call is TRBV5-6, the J call TRBJ2-4, with 8 bases aligning to TRBD1. The CDR3 is 16 amino acids. V was clipped by 3 bases and J by 1 base; unmatched bases: 6. CDR1 and CDR2 from the germline V gene are SGHDT and YYEEEE. This CDR3 is CASSSTGAGAKNIQYF. The CDR3 DNA reads as TGTGCCAGCAGCTCGACAGGGGCGGGGGCCAAAAACATTCAGTACTTC. Drawing the rest from reference TRBV5-6 and TRBJ2-4, the complete variable domain is DAGVTQSPTHLIKTRGQQVTLRCSPKSGHDTVSWYQQALGQGPQFIFQYYEEEERQRGNFPDRFSGHQFPNYSSELNVNALLLGDSALYLCASSSTGAGAKNIQYFGAGTRLSVL.

The rearrangement links TRBV27 to TRBJ1-6; D is unclear. V lost 7 bases and J lost 14, with 18 bases in between. The germline V gene has CDR1 MNHEY and CDR2 SMNVEV (reference sequence). The CDR3 covers 13 residues. Here the CDR3 reads CASKEGDWSTLHF. Written as DNA, the CDR3 is TGTGCCAGCAAGGAGGGAGATTGGTCGACCCTCCACTTT.

The chain carries TRBV18 and TRBJ2-7; 11 bases match TRBD1. In germline, CDR1 is KGHSH, CDR2 LQKENI. Trimming at V came to 5 bases and at J to 3 bases, leaving 3 bases not matched to a gene. CDR3 length: 14 residues. The CDR3 region has the DNA TGTGCCAGCTCAGCCGGGACAGGGGGCTACGAGCAGTACTTC. It is translated as CASSAGTGGYEQYF. Full variable domain (remainder filled in from reference TRBV18 and TRBJ2-7): NAGVMQNPRHLVRRRGQEARLRCSPMKGHSHVYWYRQLPEEGLKFMVYLQKENIIDESGMPKERFSAEFPKEGPSILRIQQVVRGDSAAYFCASSAGTGGYEQYFGPGTRLTVT.

This chain connects TRBV29-1 to TRBJ1-5, with no clear D. CDR1 and CDR2 (germline): SQVTM, ANQGSEA. CDR3 length: 14 residues. V lost 4 bases and J lost 0, with 10 bases in between. The CDR3 is CSVGLTSSNQPQHF. The DNA for the CDR3 is TGCAGCGTTGGGCTGACGAGTAGCAATCAGCCCCAGCATTTT.

This sequence joins TRBV9 and TRBJ2-7, with D uncertain. CDR1 and CDR2 from the germline V gene are SGDLS and YYNGEE. There are 13 residues in the CDR3. V was shortened by 4 bases and J by 3 bases, with 11 bases between the two germline ends. The CDR3 spells CASSPNEDYEQYF. Written as DNA, the CDR3 is TGTGCCAGCAGCCCAAACGAGGACTACGAGCAGTACTTC.

The chain recombines TRBV7-9 with TRBJ2-1; the match to TRBD1 covers 8 bases. CDR3 size: 11 residues. From germline, CDR1 is SEHNR and CDR2 FQNEAQ (reference sequence). Losses at the gene ends were 8 bases for V and 9 bases for J; bases not matched to a gene: 3. CDR3 protein: CASDGTGEQFF. As DNA, the CDR3 is TGTGCCAGCGATGGGACAGGTGAGCAGTTCTTC.

The chain recombines TRBV7-8 with TRBJ2-7; 10 nucleotides match TRBD2. The CDR3 loop spans 15 amino acids. V shed 4 bases and J 2 bases; nucleotides not matched to a gene: 5. Germline V lookup: CDR1 SGHVS, CDR2 FQNEAQ. DNA of the CDR3: TGTGCCAGCAGCTCAACACTAGCGGGGACCTACGAGCAGTACTTC. This codes for CASSSTLAGTYEQYF.

The V and J genes are TRBV7-8 and TRBJ1-2, with D unclear. The CDR3 is 16 residues long. The germline V gene has CDR1 SGHVS and CDR2 FQNEAQ. V was cut by 2 bases and J by 2 bases, with 15 bases left in between. DNA of the CDR3: TGTGCCAGCAGCTTAAGTTCCCGGCACAGCAACTATGGCTACACCTTC. Translating it yields CASSLSSRHSNYGYTF. The whole variable domain, filled in from reference TRBV7-8 and TRBJ1-2, reads GAGVSQSPRYKVAKRGQDVALRCDPISGHVSLFWYQQALGQGPEFLTYFQNEAQLDKSGLPSDRFFAERPEGSVSTLKIQRTQQEDSAVYLCASSLSSRHSNYGYTFGSGTRLTVV.

V and J are TRBV28 and TRBJ2-5, with D hard to call. The V end lost 3 bases, the J end lost 4 bases, and 9 bases lay between the germline ends. This CDR3 comprises 13 residues. Germline V lookup: CDR1 MDHEN, CDR2 SYDVKM. The CDR3 region is CASSLSLGETQYF. Written as DNA, the CDR3 is TGTGCCAGCAGTTTGTCTCTTGGAGAGACCCAGTACTTC.

The J gene is TRBJ2-7, the V gene TRBV28, with TRBD1 matching 9 bases. V shed 5 bases and J 3 bases; nucleotides not matched to a gene: 2. The germline gives CDR1 MDHEN, CDR2 SYDVKM. This CDR3 region has 13 residues. DNA for the CDR3: TGTGCCAGCAGTGGACAGGGGTTCTACGAGCAGTACTTC. Amino acids: CASSGQGFYEQYF.

Written as DNA, the CDR3 is TGTGCCAGCAGCTTGGGCCCCGGTGAAGCTTTCTTT. Protein product: CASSLGPGEAFF. The V and J genes are TRBV4-2 and TRBJ1-1, with D unresolved. CDR3 length: 12 residues. V lost 5 bases and J lost 7, with 11 bases in between. Germline V gene data show CDR1 as LGHNA and CDR2 as YNFKEQ.

The DNA for the CDR3 is TGTGCCAGCAGCCAAGCTCAGGACAGGGGCCCTTTGGGAACTGAAGCTTTCTTT. This codes for CASSQAQDRGPLGTEAFF. V is TRBV5-4 and J is TRBJ1-1; 9 bases are a match to TRBD1. This CDR3 comprises 18 residues. Germline CDR1 is SGHNT and CDR2 is YYREEE (reference sequence). V was clipped by 4 bases and J by 5 bases; unmatched bases: 18. Full variable domain (remainder filled in from reference TRBV5-4 and TRBJ1-1): ETGVTQSPTHLIKTRGQQVTLRCSSQSGHNTVSWYQQALGQGPQFIFQYYREEENGRGNFPPRFSGLQFPNYSSELNVNALELDDSALYLCASSQAQDRGPLGTEAFFGQGTRLTVV.

This chain uses TRBV19 with TRBJ1-5; D perhaps matches TRBD1 (6 bases). Per the germline V gene, CDR1 is LNHDA and CDR2 is SQIVND (reference sequence). The V end lost 3 bases, the J end lost 0 bases, and 12 bases lay between the germline ends. This CDR3 spans 16 amino acids. The chain's CDR3 is CASSMGHLYSNQPQHF. As DNA, the CDR3 is TGTGCCAGTAGTATGGGACACCTGTATAGCAATCAGCCCCAGCATTTT.

This clone was detected once. The V call is TRBV7-9, the J call TRBJ2-7; 12 bases fit TRBD1. This CDR3 contains 15 residues. J gave up 4 bases and V 4 bases, and 5 bases lay outside the gene matches. Germline CDR1 is SEHNR and CDR2 is FQNEAQ (reference sequence). CDR3: CASSYRDRGQYEQYF. CDR3 nucleotides: TGTGCCAGCAGCTACCGGGACAGGGGGCAATACGAGCAGTACTTC.

J is TRBJ2-3 and V is TRBV7-9; D might be TRBD1 or TRBD2, each matching 6 bases. The CDR3 loop spans 17 amino acids. Trimming removed 4 bases at V and 4 bases at J, with 21 bases between. The germline V gene encodes CDR1 SEHNR and CDR2 FQNEAQ (reference sequence). The CDR3 spells CASSSVRGEDEADTQYF. The CDR3 DNA reads TGTGCCAGCAGCTCGGTAAGGGGGGAGGACGAAGCAGATACGCAGTATTTT.

The chain is built from TRBV7-6 and TRBJ2-2; weak D call: TRBD2 (6 bases). CDR1 SGHVS and CDR2 FNYEAQ come from the germline V gene. The germline V and J ends were trimmed by 5 bases and 4 bases, with 14 bases remaining between them. The length of the CDR3 is 15 residues. The CDR3 region is CASSPGASGTGELFF. The CDR3 bases are TGTGCCAGCAGCCCGGGAGCGAGCGGCACCGGGGAGCTGTTTTTT.

The rearrangement joins TRBV9 to TRBJ2-7; D remains unclear. Germline V lookup: CDR1 SGDLS, CDR2 YYNGEE. The CDR3 covers 15 residues. The V and J ends lost 4 bases and 1 base respectively, with 15 bases between them. The CDR3 nucleotides are TGTGCCAGCAGCACGTCGGCAGGATTTTCCTACGAGCAGTACTTC. Protein product: CASSTSAGFSYEQYF.

This clone was observed once. The rearrangement uses TRBV19 and TRBJ2-1; 11 nucleotides line up with TRBD2. V gave up 6 bases and J gave up 5 bases; unmatched junction bases: 9. Looked up from germline, CDR1 is LNHDA and CDR2 is SQIVND (reference sequence). CDR3 length: 16 residues. CDR3 region: CASRQPGLAGDNEQFF. The DNA of the CDR3 is TGTGCCAGTAGACAGCCTGGACTAGCGGGTGACAATGAGCAGTTCTTC. The full variable domain, completed using reference TRBV19 and TRBJ2-1, is DGGITQSPKYLFRKEGQNVTLSCEQNLNHDAMYWYRQDPGQGLRLIYYSQIVNDFQKGDIAEGYSVSREKKESFPLTVTSAQKNPTAFYLCASRQPGLAGDNEQFFGPGTRLTVL.

The J gene is TRBJ2-2, the V gene TRBV10-2; 7 bases match TRBD1. The CDR3 has 13 amino acids. Germline V lookup: CDR1 WSHSY, CDR2 SAAADI. The ends lost 7 bases at V and 5 bases at J; junction bases unmatched: 4. The DNA of the CDR3 is TGCGCCAGCATCGCCAGGGGGACCGGGGAGCTGTTTTTT. Its translation: CASIARGTGELFF.

The chain links TRBV5-1 to TRBJ1-3, with D perhaps matching TRBD1 (5 bases). V gave up 5 bases and J gave up 0 bases, with 12 bases separating them. This CDR3 spans 15 amino acids. The germline V gene has CDR1 SGHRS and CDR2 YFSETQ. The CDR3 region is CASRGEEHSGNTIYF. The CDR3 nucleotides are TGCGCCAGCAGAGGGGAGGAGCACTCTGGAAACACCATATATTTT.

The chain carries TRBV7-6 and TRBJ2-1, with a possible D match to TRBD1 (6 bases). Germline CDR1 SGHVS, CDR2 FNYEAQ. V lost 6 bases and J 9 bases, leaving 12 bases between the germline ends. The CDR3 length is 12 residues. CDR3 DNA sequence: TGTGCCAGCAGTCCAAGGGGGATTGAGCAGTTCTTC. As protein: CASSPRGIEQFF.

The rearrangement joins TRBV6-5 to TRBJ2-1; possibly TRBD2 for D (5 bases). The CDR3 consists of 13 residues. V lost 8 bases to trimming and J lost 4 bases, with 12 bases between them. From germline, CDR1 is MNHEY and CDR2 SVGAGI. CDR3 coding DNA: TGTGCCAGCCAGCCCCCGGGATACAATGAGCAGTTCTTC. Its protein is CASQPPGYNEQFF.

The chain is built from TRBV28 and TRBJ2-7; 10 nucleotides line up with TRBD1. CDR3 size: 15 residues. Looked up from germline, CDR1 is MDHEN and CDR2 is SYDVKM. The V and J ends lost 5 bases and 6 bases, in that order; junction bases with no gene match: 10. In DNA, the CDR3 is TGTGCCAGCAGTCCCTGGGGGACAGGGGCGGTCGAGCAGTACTTC. Its protein product is CASSPWGTGAVEQYF.